Below are 19 T cell receptor beta chains sequenced from a single sample in a study of cytomegalovirus exposure and HLA in healthy donors. A multiplex PCR was run with 60 Vbeta primers and 13 Jbeta primers. Repertoires were generated with immunoSEQ multiplex PCR, while TCRdb's copy carries only in-frame clones and drops some. The sample records over 150,000 clones, about 74% being singletons. Sequencing was performed on PBMCs. These receptors all stem from a woman in her 40s in good health and CMV-seronegative.

This clone was observed a few times. The chain uses TRBV27 and TRBJ1-1, with D possibly being TRBD1 (5 bases). V dropped 8 bases and J dropped 4 bases, with 17 bases sitting between them. Germline CDR1 reads MNHEY; CDR2 reads SMNVEV (reference sequence). The CDR3 spans 14 residues. The CDR3 DNA is TGTGCCAGCGCGCGCTCAGGGAGGGGCACTGAAGCTTTCTTT. The encoded protein is CASARSGRGTEAFF.

The chain joins TRBV27 to TRBJ2-3; 10 nucleotides agree with TRBD1. The V gene end was trimmed by 6 bases and the J gene end by 6 bases; junction bases not matched to a gene: 9. The CDR3 contains 15 residues. CDR1 and CDR2 from the germline V gene are MNHEY and SMNVEV (reference sequence). In DNA form, the CDR3 reads TGTGCCAGCAGCTCGAGACAGGGGGCTTCGGATACGCAGTATTTT. Its protein is CASSSRQGASDTQYF.

This clone was observed a few times. This chain connects TRBV4-1 to TRBJ1-5; 8 bases are shared with TRBD1. The CDR3 is 15 amino acids. The germline CDR1 and CDR2 sequences are MGHRA and YSYEKL. The J segment lost 4 bases and the V segment lost 2 bases, leaving 4 bases of the junction unmatched. DNA for the CDR3: TGCGCCAGCAGCCAAAACAGGGGGACGAATCAGCCCCAGCATTTT. It translates to CASSQNRGTNQPQHF.

V and J are TRBV6-6 and TRBJ1-2, with D possibly being TRBD1 (6 bases). CDR3 length equals 14 residues. CDR1 and CDR2 (germline): MNHNY, SVGAGI (reference sequence). V was trimmed by 6 bases and J by 9 bases, leaving 20 bases between them. The CDR3 sequence: CASRKQGGGRSYTF. The DNA for the CDR3 is TGTGCCAGCAGGAAACAGGGCGGGGGTCGTAGCTACACCTTC.

This chain uses TRBV7-8 with TRBJ2-7; D is possibly TRBD2 (5 bases). The CDR3 has 15 residues. V gave up 5 bases and J gave up 0 bases, with 14 bases separating them. Per germline, CDR1 SGHVS and CDR2 FQNEAQ. This CDR3 is CASSPEGWSSYEQYF. CDR3 DNA sequence: TGTGCCAGCAGCCCAGAGGGATGGAGCTCCTACGAGCAGTACTTC.

Comments on this clone: An end of the junction does not agree with germline; a read error may underlie this. The chain employs TRBV4-2 and TRBJ2-6, with D maybe TRBD1 (6 bases). The CDR3 has 16 residues. Looked up from germline, CDR1 is LGHNA and CDR2 is YNFKEQ. CDR3 DNA: TGTGCCAGCAGCCAAGAGACAGGCTCTGGGGCCAACGTCCTGATTTTC. Protein product: CASSQETGSGANVLIF.

The CDR3 nucleotides are TGTGCCAGCAGTGAAGAGGCTAGCGGGAGAGAGACCCAGTACTTC. Translated: CASSEEASGRETQYF. The chain employs TRBV6-4 and TRBJ2-5, with 10 positions matching TRBD2. Germline values: CDR1 MRHNA, CDR2 SNTAGT. V lost 3 bases and J lost 4; bases outside the gene matches: 5. The CDR3 runs to 15 residues.

This chain connects TRBV5-1 to TRBJ2-3, with D perhaps matching TRBD1 (7 bases). Germline-derived CDR1 and CDR2 are SGHRS and YFSETQ. This CDR3 has 16 residues. Trimming pared 4 bases from V and 0 bases from J, leaving 15 bases between. The CDR3 spells CASSGGTVKSTDTQYF. The CDR3 DNA follows: TGCGCCAGCAGCGGGGGGACAGTCAAAAGCACAGATACGCAGTATTTT.

This clone was recorded only once. The genes are TRBV28 and TRBJ2-2; D unresolved. The CDR3 consists of 14 residues. Germline loops: CDR1 MDHEN, CDR2 SYDVKM. V dropped 3 bases and J dropped 1 base, with 6 bases sitting between them. The CDR3 region is CASSFPQNTGELFF. The CDR3 region has the DNA TGTGCCAGCAGTTTCCCCCAGAACACCGGGGAGCTGTTTTTT.

This clone was observed a handful of times. The rearrangement uses TRBV6-5 and TRBJ1-4; D is uncertain. The CDR3 loop spans 14 amino acids. Looked up from germline, CDR1 is MNHEY and CDR2 is SVGAGI. The ends were cut back, 2 bases at V and 0 bases at J, with 4 bases in the middle. For the CDR3, the DNA is TGTGCCAGCAGTTACGGCCCAACTAATGAAAAACTGTTTTTT. Residues: CASSYGPTNEKLFF.

This clone was observed a handful of times. J is TRBJ2-3 and V is TRBV5-1, with D perhaps matching TRBD2 (6 bases). Germline V gene lookup returns CDR1 SGHRS and CDR2 YFSETQ. The V end was cut by 3 bases, the J end by 5 bases, with 19 bases between. The CDR3 is 16 residues long. In DNA, the CDR3 is TGCGCCAGCAGCTACGGGCGGGACTCCTCAATAGATACGCAGTATTTT. This translates into CASSYGRDSSIDTQYF.

Here the CDR3 reads CASSPRLALYSGANVLTF. The CDR3 DNA follows: TGCGCCAGCAGCCCTAGGCTAGCGTTATACTCTGGGGCCAACGTCCTGACTTTC. The rearrangement joins TRBV5-1 to TRBJ2-6; D perhaps matches TRBD2 (6 bases). Germline assignment: CDR1 SGHRS and CDR2 YFSETQ. Trimming took off 4 bases at V and 0 bases at J, with 17 bases between the two ends. This CDR3 comprises 18 residues.

The chain employs TRBV19 and TRBJ1-2, with TRBD1 matching over 10 bases. Trimming at V came to 10 bases and at J to 8 bases, leaving 7 bases not matched to a gene. The germline CDR1 and CDR2 sequences are LNHDA and SQIVND (reference sequence). This CDR3 has 12 amino acids. The CDR3 DNA is TGTGCCACTAGACAGGGGGCGGGCGGCTACACCTTC. Amino acids: CATRQGAGGYTF.

The J gene is TRBJ2-7, the V gene TRBV18; D gene ambiguous. CDR3 length: 13 residues. The V gene's germline CDR1 is KGHSH and CDR2 LQKENI. V dropped 6 bases and J dropped 0 bases, with 9 bases sitting between them. DNA for the CDR3: TGTGCCAGCTCGGCCGCGGACTCCTACGAGCAGTACTTC. Encoded protein: CASSAADSYEQYF.

The chain couples TRBV5-4 to TRBJ1-1; tentative D call: TRBD1 (5 bases). V was trimmed by 0 bases and J by 4 bases, leaving 10 bases between them. CDR1 and CDR2 from the germline V gene are SGHNT and YYREEE (reference sequence). The CDR3 sequence is 14 residues long. The CDR3 DNA reads as TGTGCCAGCAGCTTGGCGGGGGGGGGCACTGAAGCTTTCTTT. It codes for CASSLAGGGTEAFF.

This chain joins TRBV25-1 and TRBJ2-3; TRBD2 matches at 7 bases. This CDR3 contains 15 residues. V trimming: 3 bases; J trimming: 2 bases; junction bases outside the gene matches: 5. CDR1 is MGHDK, CDR2 SYGVNS, per germline. The CDR3 region has the DNA TGTGCCAGCAGTGATCCGGGAGGAGCCACAGATACGCAGTATTTT. This sequence encodes CASSDPGGATDTQYF.

The CDR3 spells CASSQGSGGAYEQYF. In DNA, the CDR3 is TGTGCCAGCAGCCAAGGCAGCGGGGGGGCCTACGAGCAGTACTTC. The rearrangement joins TRBV4-2 to TRBJ2-7; 10 nucleotides agree with TRBD2. After removal of 1 base from V and 2 bases from J, the junction contained 2 bases not matched to a gene. The germline V gene has CDR1 LGHNA and CDR2 YNFKEQ. The CDR3 is 15 amino acids.

The chain carries TRBV2 and TRBJ1-2; no firm D call. The V gene lost 4 bases and the J gene lost 5 bases, with 5 bases spanning the gap. Germline lookup yields CDR1 SNHLY and CDR2 FYNNEI. CDR3 length: 11 amino acids. CDR3 nucleotides: TGTGCCAGCAGTGCCATTTATGGCTACACCTTC. Translated, it gives CASSAIYGYTF.

CDR3 sequence: CAISESFNGISNQPQHF. The CDR3 DNA is TGTGCCATCAGTGAGTCTTTTAACGGGATTAGCAATCAGCCCCAGCATTTT. The rearrangement uses TRBV10-3 and TRBJ1-5; D is ambiguous. CDR1 ENHRY and CDR2 SYGVKD come from the germline V gene. This CDR3 has 17 amino acids. V was cut by 0 bases and J by 0 bases, with 12 bases left in between.